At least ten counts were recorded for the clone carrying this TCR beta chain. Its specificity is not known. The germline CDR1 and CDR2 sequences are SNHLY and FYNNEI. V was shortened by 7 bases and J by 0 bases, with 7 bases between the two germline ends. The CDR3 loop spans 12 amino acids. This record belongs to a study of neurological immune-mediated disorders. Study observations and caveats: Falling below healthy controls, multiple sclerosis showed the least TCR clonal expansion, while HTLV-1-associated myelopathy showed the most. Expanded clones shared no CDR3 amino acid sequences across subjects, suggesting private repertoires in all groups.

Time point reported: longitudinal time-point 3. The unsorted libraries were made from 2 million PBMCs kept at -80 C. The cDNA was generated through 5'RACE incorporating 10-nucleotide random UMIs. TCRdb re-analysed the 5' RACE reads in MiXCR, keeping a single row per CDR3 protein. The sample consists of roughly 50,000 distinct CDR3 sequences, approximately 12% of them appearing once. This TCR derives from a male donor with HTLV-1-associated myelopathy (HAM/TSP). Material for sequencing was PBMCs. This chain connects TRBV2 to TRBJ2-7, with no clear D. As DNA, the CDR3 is TGTGCCAGCAAACCTCTCTCCTACGAGCAGTACTTC. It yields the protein CASKPLSYEQYF.